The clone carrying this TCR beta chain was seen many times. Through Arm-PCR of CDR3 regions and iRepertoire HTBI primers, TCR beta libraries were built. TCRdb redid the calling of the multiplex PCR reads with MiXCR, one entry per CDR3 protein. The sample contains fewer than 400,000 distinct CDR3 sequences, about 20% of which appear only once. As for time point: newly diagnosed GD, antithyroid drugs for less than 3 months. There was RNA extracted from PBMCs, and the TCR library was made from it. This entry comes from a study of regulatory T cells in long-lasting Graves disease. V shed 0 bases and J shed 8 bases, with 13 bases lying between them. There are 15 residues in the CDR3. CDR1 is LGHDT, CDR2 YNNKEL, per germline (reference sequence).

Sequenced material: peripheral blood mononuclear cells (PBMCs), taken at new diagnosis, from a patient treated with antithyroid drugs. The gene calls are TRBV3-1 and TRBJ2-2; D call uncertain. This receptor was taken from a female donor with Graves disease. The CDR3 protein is CASSQDGVRGGELFF. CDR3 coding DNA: TGTGCCAGCAGCCAAGATGGCGTCCGTGGGGGGGAGCTGTTTTTT.